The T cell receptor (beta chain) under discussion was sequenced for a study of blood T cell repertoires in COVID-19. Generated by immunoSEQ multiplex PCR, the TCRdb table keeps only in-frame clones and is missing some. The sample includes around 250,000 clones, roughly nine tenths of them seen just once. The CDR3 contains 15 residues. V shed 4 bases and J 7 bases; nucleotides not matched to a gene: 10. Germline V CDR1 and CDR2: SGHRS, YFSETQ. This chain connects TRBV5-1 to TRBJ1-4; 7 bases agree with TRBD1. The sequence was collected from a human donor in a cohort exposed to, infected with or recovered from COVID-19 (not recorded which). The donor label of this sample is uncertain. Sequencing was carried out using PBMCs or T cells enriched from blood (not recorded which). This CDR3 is CASSMDRQPSEKLFF. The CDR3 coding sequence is TGCGCCAGCAGCATGGACAGGCAACCAAGTGAAAAACTGTTTTTT.